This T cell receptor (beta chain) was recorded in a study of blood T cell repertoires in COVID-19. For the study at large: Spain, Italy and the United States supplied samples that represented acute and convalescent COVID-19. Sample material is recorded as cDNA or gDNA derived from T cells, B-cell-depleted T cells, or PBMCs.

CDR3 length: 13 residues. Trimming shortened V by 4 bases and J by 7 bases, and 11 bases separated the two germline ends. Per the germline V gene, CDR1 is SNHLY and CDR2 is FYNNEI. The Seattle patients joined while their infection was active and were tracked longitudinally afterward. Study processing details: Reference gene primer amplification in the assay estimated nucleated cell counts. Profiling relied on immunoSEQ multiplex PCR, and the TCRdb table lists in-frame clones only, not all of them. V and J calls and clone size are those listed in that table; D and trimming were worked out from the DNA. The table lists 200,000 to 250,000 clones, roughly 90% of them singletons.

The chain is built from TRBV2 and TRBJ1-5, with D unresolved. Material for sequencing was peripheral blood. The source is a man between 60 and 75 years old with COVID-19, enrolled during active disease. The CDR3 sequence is CASSGVEGQPQHF. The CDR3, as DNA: TGTGCCAGCAGTGGTGTTGAGGGACAGCCCCAGCATTTT.